Listed here are 13 T cell receptor beta chains from one sample, sequenced in a study of shared clonotypes between healthy human individuals. Terminally differentiated effector memory CD45RA+ cells were left out of the naive CD8 fraction, which was CD45RO-negative and positively selected for CCR7. The method was immunoSEQ multiplex PCR; TCRdb's version includes in-frame clones alone and lacks a portion of them. This table has 1.5 million to 2.5 million clones, around 96% appearing once. The material sequenced was naive CD8+ T cells sorted from blood. Receptors were obtained from a man younger than 35 in good health.

The chain carries TRBV19 and TRBJ2-5; D ambiguous. CDR3 length: 13 amino acids. Germline loops: CDR1 LNHDA, CDR2 SQIVND (reference sequence). Trimming pared 3 bases from V and 5 bases from J, leaving 10 bases between. The CDR3 DNA reads as TGTGCCAGTAGTATTTCCCCCGGGGAGACCCAGTACTTC. Residues: CASSISPGETQYF.

The genes are TRBV7-9 and TRBJ1-2; D might be TRBD1 (6 bases). V was cut by 5 bases and J by 6 bases, with 22 bases left in between. This CDR3 has 16 amino acids. CDR1 and CDR2 (germline): SEHNR, FQNEAQ (reference sequence). CDR3: CASSLQTGKGGHGYTF. In DNA, the CDR3 is TGTGCCAGCAGCCTCCAGACAGGAAAGGGAGGGCATGGCTACACCTTC.

The chain carries TRBV4-3 and TRBJ1-6; D is possibly TRBD1 (5 bases). Per the germline V gene, CDR1 is LGHNA and CDR2 is YSLEER. V lost 1 base and J 12 bases, leaving 13 bases between the germline ends. The CDR3 covers 14 residues. CDR3 region: CASSQGVGAEPLHF. The DNA of the CDR3 is TGCGCCAGCAGCCAAGGGGTTGGGGCGGAACCCCTCCACTTT.

The gene calls are TRBV4-3 and TRBJ1-2; D is possibly TRBD1 (5 bases). Germline CDR1 LGHNA, CDR2 YSLEER. This CDR3 has 18 amino acids. V was trimmed by 0 bases and J by 6 bases, leaving 23 bases between them. This CDR3 reads CASSQEKGREDFMDGYTF. The CDR3 nucleotides read TGCGCCAGCAGCCAAGAAAAGGGCAGGGAGGACTTTATGGATGGCTACACCTTC.

V gene TRBV5-1 combines with J gene TRBJ2-3, with D perhaps TRBD2 (5 bases). Germline V gene sequence: CDR1 SGHRS, CDR2 YFSETQ. There are 16 residues in the CDR3. V was clipped by 1 base and J by 0 bases, with 12 bases between them. In DNA form, the CDR3 reads TGCGCCAGCAGCTTGACGGGGATGGGAAGCACAGATACGCAGTATTTT. Translated, it gives CASSLTGMGSTDTQYF.

Details on this clone: A much more abundant neighbour one base away suggests this may be a read error. Other DNA sequences from this sample encode an identical CDR3 as well. In DNA form, the CDR3 reads TGTGCCAGCAGCTCTGGGGACACTGAAGCTTTCTTT. As protein: CASSSGDTEAFF. This chain joins TRBV5-6 and TRBJ1-1; D uncertain. The ends were cut back, 3 bases at V and 3 bases at J, with 6 bases in the middle. CDR1 and CDR2 (germline): SGHDT, YYEEEE. CDR3 size: 12 residues. Looking up the rest from reference TRBV5-6 and TRBJ1-1 gives the full variable domain: DAGVTQSPTHLIKTRGQQVTLRCSPKSGHDTVSWYQQALGQGPQFIFQYYEEEERQRGNFPDRFSGHQFPNYSSELNVNALLLGDSALYLCASSSGDTEAFFGQGTRLTVV.

This chain connects TRBV28 to TRBJ1-1, with 10 bases aligning to TRBD1. Trimming cost V 5 bases and J 6 bases; bases outside gene matches: 9. The CDR3 loop spans 15 amino acids. The germline V gene has CDR1 MDHEN and CDR2 SYDVKM. This chain's CDR3 is CASSVAGTGVSEAFF. In DNA form, the CDR3 reads TGTGCCAGCAGTGTAGCCGGGACAGGGGTTTCTGAAGCTTTCTTT.

V usage is TRBV10-1 and J usage is TRBJ2-7; a possible D gene is TRBD2 (6 bases). V was shortened by 3 bases and J by 3 bases, with 12 bases between the two germline ends. Germline CDR1 reads WNHNN; CDR2 reads SYGVQD (reference sequence). The CDR3 contains 14 residues. The CDR3 here is CASSDVQEGYEQYF. The DNA of the CDR3 is TGCGCCAGCAGTGACGTACAGGAGGGCTACGAGCAGTACTTC.

This chain uses TRBV6-5 with TRBJ1-3; D is uncertain. This CDR3 spans 14 amino acids. Germline CDR1 and CDR2: MNHEY and SVGAGI. Trimming stripped 5 bases from V and 0 bases from J, with 8 bases between. The CDR3: CASSLRSSGNTIYF. The DNA of the CDR3 is TGTGCCAGCAGTCTGAGAAGCTCTGGAAACACCATATATTTT.

This chain links TRBV19 with TRBJ1-1, with D unclear. V lost 7 bases and J 1 base, leaving 13 bases between the germline ends. The CDR3 is 14 amino acids. Germline V gene data show CDR1 as LNHDA and CDR2 as SQIVND (reference sequence). CDR3 nucleotide sequence: TGTGCCAGTATTAATTTTGCAGGGAACACTGAAGCTTTCTTT. As protein: CASINFAGNTEAFF.

V and J are TRBV6-6 and TRBJ2-3, with 11 bases fitting TRBD1. The germline gives CDR1 MNHNY, CDR2 SVGAGI (reference sequence). V was clipped by 7 bases and J by 3 bases; unmatched bases: 6. The CDR3 consists of 15 residues. The CDR3 loop reads CASTQGTGGTDTQYF. Here the CDR3 DNA reads TGTGCCAGCACCCAGGGGACAGGGGGTACAGATACGCAGTATTTT.

The chain uses TRBV10-3 and TRBJ1-1; 7 bases fit TRBD1. The J segment lost 4 bases and the V segment lost 7 bases, leaving 6 bases of the junction unmatched. Germline loops: CDR1 ENHRY, CDR2 SYGVKD. The CDR3 consists of 13 residues. The CDR3 sequence is CAINSNRGTEAFF. CDR3 DNA: TGTGCCATCAACTCTAACAGGGGCACTGAAGCTTTCTTT.

The chain has TRBV4-1 and TRBJ2-5, with D perhaps TRBD1 (5 bases). V was pared by 1 base and J by 2 bases, with 14 bases between. CDR1 MGHRA and CDR2 YSYEKL come from the germline V gene. The CDR3 is 16 residues long. The CDR3 here is CASSQVHTSGQETQYF. The CDR3 nucleotides read TGCGCCAGCAGCCAAGTACACACGTCAGGGCAAGAGACCCAGTACTTC.